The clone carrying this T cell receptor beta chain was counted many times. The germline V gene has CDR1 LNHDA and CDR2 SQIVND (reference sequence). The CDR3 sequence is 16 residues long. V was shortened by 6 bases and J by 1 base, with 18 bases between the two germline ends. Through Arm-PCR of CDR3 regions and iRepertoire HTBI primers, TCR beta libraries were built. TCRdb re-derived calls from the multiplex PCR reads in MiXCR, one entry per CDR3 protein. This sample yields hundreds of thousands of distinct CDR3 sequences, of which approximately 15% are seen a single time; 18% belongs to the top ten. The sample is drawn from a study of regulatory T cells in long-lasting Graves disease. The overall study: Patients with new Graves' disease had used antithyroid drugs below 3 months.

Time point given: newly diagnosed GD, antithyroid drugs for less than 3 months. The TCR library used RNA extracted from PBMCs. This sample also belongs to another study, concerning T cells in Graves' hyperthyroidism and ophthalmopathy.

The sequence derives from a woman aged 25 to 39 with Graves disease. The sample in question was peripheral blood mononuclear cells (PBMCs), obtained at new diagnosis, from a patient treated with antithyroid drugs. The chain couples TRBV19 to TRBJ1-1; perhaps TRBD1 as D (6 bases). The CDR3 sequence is CASSPPRGPSNTEAFF. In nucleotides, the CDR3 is TGTGCCAGTAGCCCACCGCGGGGGCCGTCGAACACTGAAGCTTTCTTT.